This passage covers 11 T cell receptor beta chains from one sample sequenced in a study of shared clonotypes between healthy human individuals. Sequencing was performed with immunoSEQ multiplex PCR; in TCRdb, only in-frame clones are kept and a portion is missing. The table records 2 million to 2.5 million clones, 80% to 95% of them present only once. Sequencing input: naive CD4+ T cells from PBMCs. Subset denoted: CD45RA+ positively selected. These receptors were obtained from a man between 18 and 29 years old in good health. Some clones in this sample may be carry-over from other donors' samples.

The table lists this clone with a few counts. This rearrangement joins TRBV29-1 to TRBJ1-1, with TRBD1 as a possible D gene (6 bases). This CDR3 has 13 residues. Germline-derived CDR1 and CDR2 are SQVTM and ANQGSEA. The germline V and J ends were trimmed by 2 bases and 1 base, with 8 bases remaining between them. The CDR3 bases are TGCAGCGTTGAACAGGGGCGGAACACTGAAGCTTTCTTT. This encodes CSVEQGRNTEAFF.

V and J are TRBV11-2 and TRBJ2-7; D is uncertain. Germline CDR1 is SGHAT and CDR2 is FQNNGV. This CDR3 has 12 residues. Trimming cost V 3 bases and J 5 bases, with 8 bases left between them. The CDR3 nucleotides are TGTGCCAGCAGCTTCGGCCCCAACGAGCAGTACTTC. Residues: CASSFGPNEQYF.

This sequence joins TRBV6-1 and TRBJ1-3, with TRBD1 matching 7 bases. The CDR3 totals 14 residues. Germline CDR1 reads MNHNS; CDR2 reads SASEGT. V trimming: 2 bases; J trimming: 8 bases; junction bases outside the gene matches: 6. The CDR3 loop is CASSELTGSYTIYF. CDR3 nucleotides: TGTGCCAGCAGTGAACTGACAGGGTCGTACACCATATATTTT.

The rearrangement links TRBV10-3 to TRBJ2-3; TRBD1 might be the D (6 bases). The CDR3 runs 12 residues. Trimming took 7 bases from V and 2 from J, leaving 7 bases between them. CDR1 ENHRY and CDR2 SYGVKD come from the germline V gene. The CDR3 reads CAIKGDTDTQYF. The CDR3, as DNA: TGTGCCATCAAGGGGGACACAGATACGCAGTATTTT.

As regards this clone: Different DNA sequences within this sample yield the same CDR3. This chain uses TRBV5-1 with TRBJ2-1; 9 bases are shared with TRBD1. The CDR3 consists of 15 residues. With V trimmed by 3 bases and J by 6 bases, 7 bases remained unmatched. The V gene's germline CDR1 is SGHRS and CDR2 YFSETQ. For the CDR3, the DNA is TGCGCCAGCAGCTCAGGACAGGGGTTCGGCAATGAGCAGTTCTTC. This gives the protein CASSSGQGFGNEQFF. Full variable domain (outside the CDR3, taken from reference TRBV5-1 and TRBJ2-1): KAGVTQTPRYLIKTRGQQVTLSCSPISGHRSVSWYQQTPGQGLQFLFEYFSETQRNKGNFPGRFSGRQFSNSRSEMNVSTLELGDSALYLCASSSGQGFGNEQFFGPGTRLTVL.

This clone was seen a handful of times. V gene TRBV30 combines with J gene TRBJ1-4; D gene unclear. Trimming removed 6 bases from V and 6 bases from J, with 14 bases in between. Germline V gene lookup returns CDR1 GTSNPN and CDR2 SVGIG (reference sequence). The CDR3 is 13 residues long. The CDR3, as DNA: TGTGCCTGTTCGGGGATAGGGTATGAAAAACTGTTTTTT. Protein sequence: CACSGIGYEKLFF. Full variable domain (remainder filled in from reference TRBV30 and TRBJ1-4): SQTIHQWPATLVQPVGSPLSLECTVEGTSNPNLYWYRQAAGRGLQLLFYSVGIGQISSEVPQNLSASRPQDRQFILSSKKLLLSDSGFYLCACSGIGYEKLFFGSGTQLSVL.

The gene calls are TRBV19 and TRBJ1-2; 7 nucleotides line up with TRBD1. The V segment lost 1 base and the J segment 13 bases; nucleotides outside the gene matches: 6. CDR1 LNHDA and CDR2 SQIVND come from the germline V gene (reference sequence). The CDR3 is made up of 12 amino acids. Here the CDR3 DNA reads TGTGCCAGTAGTATAGGCGACAGGGCTGGCACCTTC. This sequence encodes CASSIGDRAGTF.

V is TRBV13 and J is TRBJ2-7; TRBD1 or TRBD2 may be the D gene (5 bases each). V was trimmed by 1 base and J by 6 bases, leaving 28 bases between them. This CDR3 spans 19 amino acids. Germline loops: CDR1 PRHDT, CDR2 FYEKMQ (reference sequence). The CDR3 protein is CASSLETRFVMGPHVEQYF. For the CDR3, the DNA is TGTGCCAGCAGCTTAGAGACTCGATTCGTTATGGGACCACATGTCGAGCAGTACTTC.

As concerns this clone: Other DNA sequences within the sample encode an identical CDR3. The V and J genes are TRBV5-4 and TRBJ2-3; TRBD2 might be the D (5 bases). The V and J ends lost 0 bases and 0 bases respectively, with 8 bases between them. The length of the CDR3 is 15 residues. CDR1 and CDR2 (germline): SGHNT, YYREEE (reference sequence). CDR3 bases: TGTGCCAGCAGCTTGGGCGGGCGCAGCACAGATACGCAGTATTTT. Translation gives CASSLGGRSTDTQYF. Filled out from reference TRBV5-4 and TRBJ2-3, the complete variable domain reads ETGVTQSPTHLIKTRGQQVTLRCSSQSGHNTVSWYQQALGQGPQFIFQYYREEENGRGNFPPRFSGLQFPNYSSELNVNALELDDSALYLCASSLGGRSTDTQYFGPGTRLTVL.

The chain recombines TRBV2 with TRBJ2-7, with D perhaps given as TRBD1 or TRBD2 (5 bases each). CDR1 SNHLY and CDR2 FYNNEI come from the germline V gene. The CDR3 has 14 residues. The ends were cut back, 5 bases at V and 1 base at J, with 12 bases in the middle. The CDR3 nucleotides are TGTGCCAGCAGTTCGGGACGTACATCCTACGAGCAGTACTTC. The encoded protein is CASSSGRTSYEQYF.

Of note for this clone: Other DNA variants within this sample encode the same CDR3. V usage is TRBV28 and J usage is TRBJ1-1, with D unresolved. Trimming pared 4 bases from V and 2 bases from J, leaving 11 bases between. Looked up from germline, CDR1 is MDHEN and CDR2 is SYDVKM. CDR3 size: 14 residues. This CDR3 is CASSSPGGNTEAFF. The CDR3 nucleotides are TGTGCCAGCAGTTCCCCGGGCGGCAACACTGAAGCTTTCTTT.